This T cell receptor beta chain emerged from a study of response to subunit inactivated influenza vaccine (dated by TCRdb to between 2018 and 2020). Looking at the study overall: The study used deep quantitative T cell receptor repertoire profiling to track responses to a trivalent subunit inactivated influenza vaccine.

The method was RT-PCR. The data were produced on an Illumina HiSeq 2500. The public sequencing data were trimmed at Q25 with fastp and processed into clonotypes with MiXCR by TCRdb, which kept only in-frame beta chains. Every CDR3 protein is listed once, alongside the most common genes and DNA of its rows. This sample lists roughly 620,000 distinct CDR3 sequences; about 11% were detected once. The ten largest clonotypes hold about 10% of the sample. The study at large found these results: According to the authors, only a limited number of new T cells may be recruited by each seasonal influenza vaccination.

The CDR3 has 14 amino acids, counting the end cysteine and phenylalanine. Of all the DNA, just the CDR3 is kept, 42 bases in frame from base 1. V and J lose 7 bases and 0 bases, and a span of 12 bases separates them. Details on this clonotype: Its antigen is currently not known. The input lacks base qualities; no much larger clone sits a single base away.

The data were also submitted as part of a second study, on T cells expressing NK-cell markers. Taken from the second paper: TCR beta cDNA libraries were made by 5'RACE template switching that added a universal primer site and unique molecular identifiers. Three sorted T-cell subsets (CD3+CD56+NKG2C+, CD3+CD56+NKG2C- and CD3+CD56-NKG2C+) from 8 or 9 donors had their TCR beta-chain repertoires profiled. Among the eight sequenced donors, seven were HCMV-seropositive and one was HCMV-seronegative. In several experiments an anti-gammadeltaTCR antibody was added to restrict sorting to alphabetaTCR-expressing T cells. In more than five donors, the dominant CD3+CD56+NKG2C+ clonotypes ranked among the top 10 CD8+ clonotypes, making up roughly 1.0-8% of CD8+ T cells. Those dominant clonotypes were again the most abundant among CD3+CD56-NKG2C+ cells in a handful of donors, at 28.3-60.1%. It remained unclear whether the expanded NKG2C-expressing T cell clones were specific for HCMV antigens. The eight sequenced donors were randomly selected healthy volunteers, three men and five women. HCMV serostatus was determined by detecting HCMV-specific IgG in serum with a commercial ELISA kit. Ficoll density gradient centrifugation was used to isolate peripheral blood mononuclear cells from blood. For more than five donors, bulk peripheral blood T-cell repertoires were also sequenced from unsorted PBMC. cDNA synthesis was primed from the TCR beta constant segment, followed by two successive PCR amplification steps. The libraries were sequenced on Illumina HiSeq 2000/2500, MiSeq or NextSeq, producing 2 x 150 bp reads. MIGEC handled demultiplexing of the reads and grouping by UMI, while MiTCR was used to assemble and quantify clonotypes. To exclude erroneous sequences, only TCR cDNA sequences supported by at least two reads were retained. The tcR package was used for downstream repertoire analysis, with clonotypes matched between fractions based on CDR3 nucleotide sequence plus V segment. Antigen specificity was annotated against VDJdb with VDJmatch, allowing one amino acid substitution in CDR3.

The sequence came from a middle-aged man who received an inactivated influenza vaccine. Donor details come from another sample of the same person, matched by shared clones. The rearrangement joined TRBV12-3 or TRBV12-4 to TRBJ1-1; TRBD1 is a weak D gene call, 6 bases matching. The source material was PBMCs from blood, sampled on the day of vaccination. The DNA is TGTGCCAGCACCCCGGGGGCTCTGAACACTGAAGCTTTCTTT. This is translated as CASTPGALNTEAFF.